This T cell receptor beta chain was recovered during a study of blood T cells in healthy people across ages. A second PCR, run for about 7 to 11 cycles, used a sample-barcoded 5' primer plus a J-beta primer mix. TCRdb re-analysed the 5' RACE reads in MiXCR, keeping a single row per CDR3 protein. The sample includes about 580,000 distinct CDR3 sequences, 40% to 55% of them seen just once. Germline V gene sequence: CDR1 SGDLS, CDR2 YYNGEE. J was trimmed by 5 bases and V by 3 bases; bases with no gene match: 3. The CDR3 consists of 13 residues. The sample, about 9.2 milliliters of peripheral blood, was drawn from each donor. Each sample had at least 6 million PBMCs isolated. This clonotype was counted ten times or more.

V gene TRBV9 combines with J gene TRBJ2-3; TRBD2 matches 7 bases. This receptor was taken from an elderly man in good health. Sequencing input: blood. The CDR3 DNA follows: TGTGCCAGCAGCGGACTAGCCTTAGATACGCAGTATTTT. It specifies CASSGLALDTQYF. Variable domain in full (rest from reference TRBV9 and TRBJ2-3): DSGVTQTPKHLITATGQRVTLRCSPRSGDLSVYWYQQSLDQGLQFLIQYYNGEERAKGNILERFSAQQFPDLHSELNLSSLELGDSALYFCASSGLALDTQYFGPGTRLTVL.